The rows below give T cell receptor beta chains drawn from one sample of a study of graft-versus-host responses after intestinal transplantation. The protocol was immunoSEQ multiplex PCR, while the TCRdb copy is restricted to in-frame clones and leaves out a portion. Counted here are roughly 20,000 clones, less than 45% occurring once; the ten biggest clones make up 1.5% to 2%. Sequencing was performed on alloreactive CD8+ T cells from a mixed lymphocyte reaction culture, taken before intestinal transplant. Every receptor here comes from a human patient who received an intestinal transplant. Both conserved end residues are part of each CDR3. D genes are given only for firm matches. For some rows the clone size is stated as once, few or many, or as a class when expanded; others skip it.

V	size	D	J	CDR3	DNA
TRBV7-7	NA	NA	TRBJ2-5	CASSPNPAGGRETQYF	TGTGCTAGCAGCCCGAACCCCGCCGGAGGGCGAGAGACCCAGTACTTC
TRBV6-1	NA	NA	TRBJ1-5	CASRTASNQPQHF	TGTGCCAGCAGGACAGCTAGCAATCAGCCCCAGCATTTT
TRBV5-1	NA	NA	TRBJ1-2	CASSLGRVDYGYTF	TGCGCCAGCAGCTTGGGTCGGGTGGACTATGGCTACACCTTC
TRBV27	NA	TRBD2	TRBJ2-7	CASSRGGYEQYF	TGTGCCAGCAGTCGGGGAGGGTACGAGCAGTACTTC
TRBV29-1	NA	NA	TRBJ1-2	CSVEGVRVGYGYTF	TGCAGCGTGGAGGGGGTCCGAGTAGGCTATGGCTACACCTTC
TRBV19	NA	NA	TRBJ2-2	CASSIDGRLFANTGELFF	TGTGCCAGTAGTATAGACGGACGCCTGTTCGCGAACACCGGGGAGCTGTTTTTT
TRBV9	few	TRBD1	TRBJ2-1	CASSVGGTASFNWQFF	TGTGCCAGCAGCGTAGGGGGGACAGCCTCATTCAATTGGCAGTTCTTC
TRBV19	NA	TRBD1	TRBJ1-2	CASSEMDRDFYGYTF	TGTGCCAGTAGTGAGATGGACAGGGACTTCTATGGCTACACCTTC
TRBV2	few	NA	TRBJ2-5	CASWGQGYQETQYF	TGTGCCAGCTGGGGGCAGGGGTACCAAGAGACCCAGTACTTC
TRBV6-6	NA	TRBD2	TRBJ2-2	CASRLAGGSGELFF	TGTGCCAGCCGACTAGCGGGAGGAAGCGGGGAGCTGTTTTTT
TRBV27	once	NA	TRBJ2-1	CASSFTSSVPHEQFF	TGTGCCAGCAGTTTCACTAGCTCTGTCCCCCATGAGCAGTTCTTC
TRBV9	NA	NA	TRBJ2-3	CASTRDPGHHGRPDTQYF	TGTGCCAGCACTCGTGACCCGGGACACCATGGCCGCCCAGATACGCAGTATTTT
TRBV10-3	NA	TRBD1	TRBJ1-2	CAISRTGGWSDGYTF	TGTGCCATCAGTCGGACAGGGGGCTGGTCGGATGGCTACACCTTC
TRBV9	medium-sized	NA	TRBJ2-1	CASSVESSSYNEQFF	TGTGCCAGCAGCGTCGAATCCAGCTCCTACAATGAGCAGTTCTTC
TRBV7-3	NA	NA	TRBJ2-7	CASSPYRDLSYEQYF	TGTGCCAGCAGTCCATACCGGGACCTCTCCTACGAGCAGTACTTC
TRBV6-9	NA	TRBD2	TRBJ2-1	CARFRRGGLATNEQFF	TGTGCCAGATTTAGACGAGGGGGACTAGCGACCAATGAGCAGTTCTTC
TRBV6-1	NA	NA	TRBJ2-5	CASSNTKTQYF	TGTGCCAGCAGCAACACAAAGACCCAGTACTTC
TRBV7-2	NA	TRBD1	TRBJ1-5	CASSRQGGQPQHF	TGTGCCAGCAGCAGACAGGGGGGCCAGCCCCAGCATTTT
TRBV13	NA	NA	TRBJ2-1	CASSLGVGGRDNEQFF	TGTGCCAGCAGCTTGGGAGTCGGGGGAAGGGACAATGAGCAGTTCTTC
TRBV5-6	NA	NA	TRBJ1-5	CASSYKTRKGNQPQHF	TGTGCCAGCAGCTACAAGACCCGGAAAGGCAATCAGCCCCAGCATTTT
TRBV7-9	few	NA	TRBJ2-5	CASSLGNGIQETQYF	TGTGCCAGCAGCTTAGGAAATGGGATTCAAGAGACCCAGTACTTC
TRBV19	NA	NA	TRBJ2-1	CASSIEVGRGEQFF	TGTGCCAGTAGTATAGAGGTAGGCCGAGGTGAGCAGTTCTTC
TRBV30	NA	NA	TRBJ2-7	CAWSVPLPGAYEQYF	TGTGCCTGGAGTGTACCTCTCCCAGGGGCCTACGAGCAGTACTTC
TRBV28	medium-sized	NA	TRBJ2-7	CASLGGDYEQYF	TGTGCCAGCTTGGGCGGGGACTACGAGCAGTACTTC
TRBV27	NA	NA	TRBJ2-2	CASSQVVYTGELFF	TGTGCCAGCAGTCAGGTAGTTTACACCGGGGAGCTGTTTTTT
TRBV11-2	medium-sized	NA	TRBJ1-1	CASSFTSSTEAFF	TGTGCCAGCAGCTTTACAAGCAGCACTGAAGCTTTCTTT
TRBV5-1	NA	NA	TRBJ1-2	CASSLKGEHTF	TGCGCCAGCAGCTTGAAAGGGGAGCACACCTTC
TRBV9	NA	NA	TRBJ2-3	CASSVAGRGWDTQYF	TGTGCCAGCAGCGTAGCGGGGCGAGGATGGGATACGCAGTATTTT
TRBV7-9	NA	NA	TRBJ2-1	CASTFTLSSYNEQFF	TGTGCCAGCACCTTTACATTGAGCTCCTACAATGAGCAGTTCTTC
TRBV6-5	NA	NA	TRBJ2-3	CASRKGLSTDTQYF	TGTGCCAGCAGGAAGGGGCTGAGCACAGATACGCAGTATTTT
TRBV6-6	NA	TRBD2	TRBJ2-7	CASSYSAGGNEQYF	TGTGCCAGCAGTTACTCGGCGGGAGGGAACGAGCAGTACTTC
TRBV2	NA	NA	TRBJ2-5	CARKRFQETQYF	TGTGCCAGGAAGCGTTTTCAAGAGACCCAGTACTTC
TRBV2	few	NA	TRBJ2-1	CASSALVEQFF	TGTGCCAGCAGTGCTCTGGTAGAGCAGTTCTTC
TRBV11-2	few	NA	TRBJ2-3	CASSLWPSDTQYF	TGTGCCAGCAGCTTATGGCCATCAGATACGCAGTATTTT
TRBV5-1	medium-sized	TRBD2	TRBJ2-2	CASSIGLAGVTGELFF	TGCGCCAGCAGCATAGGGCTAGCGGGAGTAACCGGGGAGCTGTTTTTT
TRBV19	NA	NA	TRBJ1-1	CASGPGRGLATEAFF	TGTGCCAGTGGCCCGGGGCGGGGTTTGGCCACTGAAGCTTTCTTT
TRBV7-2	NA	NA	TRBJ1-2	CASSFNRGYTF	TGTGCCAGCAGCTTCAACCGGGGCTACACCTTC
TRBV7-2	NA	TRBD2	TRBJ2-2	CASSLKAGGGELFF	TGTGCCAGCAGCTTAAAAGCGGGAGGCGGGGAGCTGTTTTTT
TRBV9	NA	TRBD1	TRBJ2-2	CASRQGGTGELFF	TGTGCCAGCAGACAGGGGGGCACCGGGGAGCTGTTTTTT
TRBV7-8	few	NA	TRBJ2-5	CASSSWGSGLQETQYF	TGTGCCAGCAGCTCCTGGGGTAGCGGACTCCAAGAGACCCAGTACTTC
TRBV5-1	NA	NA	TRBJ2-2	CASSLVPGSTGELFF	TGCGCCAGCAGCTTGGTCCCAGGTTCCACCGGGGAGCTGTTTTTT
TRBV27	few	NA	TRBJ2-3	CASSLSRGAADTQYF	TGTGCCAGCAGTTTATCGAGAGGGGCCGCAGATACGCAGTATTTT
TRBV2	NA	NA	TRBJ1-2	CASSPPLRTNYGYTF	TGTGCCAGCAGCCCACCACTCCGGACCAACTATGGCTACACCTTC
TRBV5-1	NA	NA	TRBJ1-1	CASGWGTEAFF	TGCGCCAGCGGGTGGGGGACTGAAGCTTTCTTT
TRBV7-9	NA	NA	TRBJ2-5	CASSLAGLAQETQYF	TGTGCCAGCAGCTTAGCAGGATTAGCCCAAGAGACCCAGTACTTC
TRBV6-5	NA	TRBD2	TRBJ2-1	CASTLSGRGNNEQFF	TGTGCCAGCACCCTTAGCGGGAGGGGGAACAATGAGCAGTTCTTC
TRBV7-9	NA	NA	TRBJ1-4	CASSTTWGQRVVNEKLFF	TGTGCCAGCAGCACCACGTGGGGGCAGCGAGTCGTTAATGAAAAACTGTTTTTT
TRBV28	once	NA	TRBJ1-5	CASIWGSNQPQHF	TGTGCCAGCATTTGGGGTAGCAATCAGCCCCAGCATTTT
TRBV7-8	medium-sized	NA	TRBJ1-5	CASSPGARSNQPQHF	TGTGCCAGCAGCCCAGGGGCCCGCTCCAATCAGCCCCAGCATTTT
TRBV29-1	NA	NA	TRBJ1-2	CNVARLANYGYTF	TGCAACGTTGCGAGATTAGCTAACTATGGCTACACCTTC
TRBV5-1	few	TRBD2	TRBJ2-1	CASSLDLSGSGNEQFF	TGCGCCAGCAGCTTGGACCTTAGCGGGAGTGGAAATGAGCAGTTCTTC
TRBV30	NA	NA	TRBJ2-7	CAWSVLGVSYEQYF	TGTGCCTGGAGTGTACTAGGGGTTTCCTACGAGCAGTACTTC
TRBV2	NA	NA	TRBJ2-5	CASNLDYLETQYF	TGTGCCAGCAACCTTGACTATCTGGAGACCCAGTACTTC
TRBV2	few	NA	TRBJ2-5	CASKGRIGETQYF	TGTGCCAGCAAGGGGCGAATAGGAGAGACCCAGTACTTC
TRBV7-2	NA	NA	TRBJ2-7	CASSPDGRMSTYEQYF	TGTGCCAGCAGCCCTGACGGACGGATGTCAACCTACGAGCAGTACTTC
TRBV10-1	once	NA	TRBJ2-7	CASSDLPGGDEQYF	TGCGCCAGCAGTGACCTCCCCGGCGGGGACGAGCAGTACTTC